The following is a T cell receptor (beta chain) sequence with its context. Its target is unknown. The data originate from a study of T cell repertoires in cytomegalovirus infection. In the study overall: CMV infection and matching HLA type were both indicated by public TCR beta signatures. Study-level points and caveats: Cumulated frequencies of public TCR beta families served to identify carriers of CMV plus the relevant HLA.

TCRdb fed the reads into MiXCR, producing one record per CDR3 protein. The data contain nearly 550,000 distinct CDR3 sequences, approximately 17% of them singletons. The CDR3 has 15 residues. The ends lost 0 bases at V and 7 bases at J; junction bases unmatched: 4. In germline, CDR1 is MNHEY, CDR2 SVGAGI. What was sequenced was CD8+ T cells from PBMCs. This chain connects TRBV6-5 to TRBJ2-4; 9 bases are a match to TRBD1. The TCR originated in a human donor in good health (CMV status not recorded). Some clones in this sample may be carry-over from other donors' samples. The CDR3 protein is CASSYSQGAGNIQYF. Written as DNA, the CDR3 is TGTGCCAGCAGTTACTCACAGGGGGCCGGTAACATTCAGTACTTC.